The text below deals with one T cell receptor (beta chain). The entry originates in a study of PD-1 and CTLA-4 blockade in melanoma. Some clones are missing from TCRdb's copy, which holds only in-frame ones; the method was immunoSEQ multiplex PCR. The table includes around 11,000 clones, roughly 82% detected once. Sequenced material: CD8+ T cells from peripheral blood, taken from a patient given anti-PD-1 treatment. The clonotype originates from a human donor with melanoma.

This CDR3 is CASSRGQNYGYTF. In DNA, the CDR3 is TGTGCCAGCAGTCGGGGACAGAACTATGGCTACACCTTC. The chain recombines TRBV6-2 or TRBV6-3 with TRBJ1-2; TRBD1 matches 7 bases. V was pared by 5 bases and J by 2 bases, with 2 bases of the junction left unmatched. Looked up from germline, CDR1 is MNHEY and CDR2 is SVGEGT. The CDR3 covers 13 residues.